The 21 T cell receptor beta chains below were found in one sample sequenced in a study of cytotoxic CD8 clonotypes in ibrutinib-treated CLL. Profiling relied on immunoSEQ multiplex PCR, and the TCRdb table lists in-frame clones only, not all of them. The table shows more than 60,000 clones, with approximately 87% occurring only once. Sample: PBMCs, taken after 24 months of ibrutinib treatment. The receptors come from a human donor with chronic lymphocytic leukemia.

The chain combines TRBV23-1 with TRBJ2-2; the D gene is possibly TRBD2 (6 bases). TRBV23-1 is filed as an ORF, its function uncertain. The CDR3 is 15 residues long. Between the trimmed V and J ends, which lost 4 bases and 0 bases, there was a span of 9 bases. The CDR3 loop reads CASSLCGANTGELFF. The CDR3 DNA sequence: TGCGCCAGCAGTCTCTGCGGGGCGAACACCGGGGAGCTGTTTTTT.

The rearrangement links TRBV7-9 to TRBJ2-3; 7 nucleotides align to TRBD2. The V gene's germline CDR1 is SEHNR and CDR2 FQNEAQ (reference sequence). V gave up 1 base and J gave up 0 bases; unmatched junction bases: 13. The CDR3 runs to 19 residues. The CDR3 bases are TGTGCCAGCAGCTTAGGGAACCTGGCCTGGCGGGGGAGCACAGATACGCAGTATTTT. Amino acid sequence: CASSLGNLAWRGSTDTQYF.

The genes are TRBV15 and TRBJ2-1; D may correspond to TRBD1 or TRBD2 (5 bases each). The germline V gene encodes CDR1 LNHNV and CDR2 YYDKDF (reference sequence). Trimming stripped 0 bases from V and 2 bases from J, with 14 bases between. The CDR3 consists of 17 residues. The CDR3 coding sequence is TGTGCCACCAGCAGAGAGGAACGGGACCAACCCTACAATGAGCAGTTCTTC. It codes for CATSREERDQPYNEQFF.

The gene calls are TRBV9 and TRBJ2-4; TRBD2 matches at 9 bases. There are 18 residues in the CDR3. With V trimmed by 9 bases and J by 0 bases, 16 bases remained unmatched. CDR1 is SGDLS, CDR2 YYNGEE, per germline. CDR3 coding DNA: TGTGCCATCCCACAGACTAGCGGATGTGGAATAGCCAAAAACATTCAGTACTTC. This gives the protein CAIPQTSGCGIAKNIQYF.

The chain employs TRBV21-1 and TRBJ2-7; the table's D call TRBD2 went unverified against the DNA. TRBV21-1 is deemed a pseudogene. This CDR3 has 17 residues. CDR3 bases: TGTGCCAGCAGCAAAGGTGTAAGCGGGAGGGGGCGCTACGAGCAGTACTTC. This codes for CASSKGVSGRGRYEQYF.

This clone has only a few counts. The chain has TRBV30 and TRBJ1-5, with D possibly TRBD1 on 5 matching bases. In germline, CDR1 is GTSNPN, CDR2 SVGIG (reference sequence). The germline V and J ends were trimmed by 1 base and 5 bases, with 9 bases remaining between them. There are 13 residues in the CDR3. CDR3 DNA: TGTGCCTGGAGTGGGGGGATGGATCAGCCCCAGCATTTT. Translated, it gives CAWSGGMDQPQHF.

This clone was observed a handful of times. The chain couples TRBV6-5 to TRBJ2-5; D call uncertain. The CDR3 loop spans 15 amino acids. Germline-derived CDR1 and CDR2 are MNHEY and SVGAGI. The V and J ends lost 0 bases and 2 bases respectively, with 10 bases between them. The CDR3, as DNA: TGTGCCAGCAGTTACTCCAATGTGGGGCAAGAGACCCAGTACTTC. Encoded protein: CASSYSNVGQETQYF.

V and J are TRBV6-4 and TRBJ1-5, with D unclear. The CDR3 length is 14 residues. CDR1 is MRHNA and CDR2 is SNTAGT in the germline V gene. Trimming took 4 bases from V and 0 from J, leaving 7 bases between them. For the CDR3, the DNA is TGTGCCAGCAGTGCCGAGGGTAGCAATCAGCCCCAGCATTTT. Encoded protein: CASSAEGSNQPQHF.

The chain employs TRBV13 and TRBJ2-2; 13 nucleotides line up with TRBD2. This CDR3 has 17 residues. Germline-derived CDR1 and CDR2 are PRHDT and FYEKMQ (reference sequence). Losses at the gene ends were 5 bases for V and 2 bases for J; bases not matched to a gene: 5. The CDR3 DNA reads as TGTGCCAGCAGCCAAGGACTAGCGGGAGTAAACACCGGGGAGCTGTTTTTT. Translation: CASSQGLAGVNTGELFF.

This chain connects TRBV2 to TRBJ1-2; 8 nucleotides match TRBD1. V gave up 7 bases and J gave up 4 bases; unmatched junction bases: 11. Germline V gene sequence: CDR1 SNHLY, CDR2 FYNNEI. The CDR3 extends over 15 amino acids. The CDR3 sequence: CASTPSGQVGYGYTF. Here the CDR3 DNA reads TGTGCCAGCACCCCGTCGGGACAGGTCGGCTATGGCTACACCTTC.

The CDR3 coding sequence is TGTGCCAGCAGCCAAGAGGCCCCGCGGATCCAAGAGACCCAGTACTTC. Amino acid sequence: CASSQEAPRIQETQYF. V is TRBV4-2 and J is TRBJ2-5, with no clear D. Germline CDR1 reads LGHNA; CDR2 reads YNFKEQ. The CDR3 contains 16 residues. Trimming took 0 bases from V and 1 from J, leaving 12 bases between them.

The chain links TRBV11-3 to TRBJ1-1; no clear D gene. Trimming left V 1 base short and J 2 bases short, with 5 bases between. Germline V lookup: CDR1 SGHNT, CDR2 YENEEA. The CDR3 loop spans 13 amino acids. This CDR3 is CASSLGGNTEAFF. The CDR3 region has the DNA TGTGCCAGCAGCTTAGGGGGTAACACTGAAGCTTTCTTT.

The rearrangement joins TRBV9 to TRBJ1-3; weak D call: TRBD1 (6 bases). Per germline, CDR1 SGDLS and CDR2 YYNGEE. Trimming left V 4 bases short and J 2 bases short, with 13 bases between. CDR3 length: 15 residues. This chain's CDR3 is CASSYRDLTGNTIYF. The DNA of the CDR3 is TGTGCCAGCAGCTACAGGGATCTAACTGGAAACACCATATATTTT.

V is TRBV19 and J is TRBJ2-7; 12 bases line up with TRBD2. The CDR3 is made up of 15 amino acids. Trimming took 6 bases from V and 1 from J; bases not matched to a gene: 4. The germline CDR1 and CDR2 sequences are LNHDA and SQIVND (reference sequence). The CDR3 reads CASRRGLAGSYEQYF. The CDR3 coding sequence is TGTGCCAGTAGGAGGGGACTAGCGGGTTCCTACGAGCAGTACTTC.

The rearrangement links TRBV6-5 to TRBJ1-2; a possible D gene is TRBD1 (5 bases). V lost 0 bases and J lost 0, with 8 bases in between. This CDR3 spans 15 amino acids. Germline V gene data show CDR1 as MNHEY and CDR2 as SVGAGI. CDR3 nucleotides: TGTGCCAGCAGTTACTCGAGCAGGGCTAACTATGGCTACACCTTC. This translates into CASSYSSRANYGYTF.

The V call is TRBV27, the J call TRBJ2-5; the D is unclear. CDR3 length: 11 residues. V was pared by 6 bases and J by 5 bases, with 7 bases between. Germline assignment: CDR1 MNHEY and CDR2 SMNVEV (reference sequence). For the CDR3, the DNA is TGTGCCAGCAGAAAAAGGGAGACCCAGTACTTC. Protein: CASRKRETQYF.

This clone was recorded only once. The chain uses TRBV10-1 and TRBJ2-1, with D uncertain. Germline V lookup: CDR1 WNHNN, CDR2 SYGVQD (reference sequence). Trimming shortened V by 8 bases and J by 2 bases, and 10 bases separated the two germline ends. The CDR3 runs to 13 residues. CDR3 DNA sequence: TGCGCCAGCGGAGATTTTACCTACAATGAGCAGTTCTTC. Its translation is CASGDFTYNEQFF.

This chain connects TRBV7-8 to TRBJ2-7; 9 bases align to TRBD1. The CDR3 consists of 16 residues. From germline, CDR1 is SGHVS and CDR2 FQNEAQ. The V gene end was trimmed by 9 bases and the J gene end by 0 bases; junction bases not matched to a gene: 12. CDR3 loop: CASNGEQGQGSYEQYF. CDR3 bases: TGTGCCAGTAATGGAGAACAGGGACAGGGCTCCTACGAGCAGTACTTC.

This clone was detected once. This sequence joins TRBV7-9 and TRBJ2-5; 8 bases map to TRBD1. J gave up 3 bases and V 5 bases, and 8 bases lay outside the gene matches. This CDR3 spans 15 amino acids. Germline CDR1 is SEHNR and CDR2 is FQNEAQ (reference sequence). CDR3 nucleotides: TGTGCCAGCAGCCCACAAGGACAGGGTAAAGAGACCCAGTACTTC. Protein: CASSPQGQGKETQYF. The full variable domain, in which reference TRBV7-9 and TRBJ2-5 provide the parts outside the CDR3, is DTGVSQNPRHKITKRGQNVTFRCDPISEHNRLYWYRQTLGQGPEFLTYFQNEAQLEKSRLLSDRFSAERPKGSFSTLEIQRTEQGDSAMYLCASSPQGQGKETQYFGPGTRLLVL.

CDR3 amino acids: CASSPGRAEYGYTF. The CDR3 region has the DNA TGTGCCAGCAGCCCCGGGAGGGCTGAATATGGCTACACCTTC. J is TRBJ1-2 and V is TRBV6-5; D gene ambiguous. Trimming took 6 bases from V and 5 from J, leaving 16 bases between them. CDR1 and CDR2 (germline): MNHEY, SVGAGI. The CDR3 covers 14 residues.

Here the CDR3 reads CASSLGVFEKLFF. The DNA for the CDR3 is TGTGCCAGCAGTTTAGGTGTTTTTGAAAAACTGTTTTTT. V gene TRBV27 combines with J gene TRBJ1-4; D is undetermined. The germline V and J ends were trimmed by 2 bases and 7 bases, with 8 bases remaining between them. Germline V gene sequence: CDR1 MNHEY, CDR2 SMNVEV (reference sequence). The CDR3 length is 13 residues.